This note documents a single T cell receptor (beta chain) sequence. Its specificity is unknown. The germline V gene encodes CDR1 SGDLS and CDR2 YYNGEE. The CDR3 has 14 amino acids. The ends lost 6 bases at V and 7 bases at J; junction bases unmatched: 10. The data were taken from a study of shared clonotypes between healthy human individuals. Study outcomes and limitations: Generally, naive subsets came out with larger estimated richness than memory subsets.

Assay used: immunoSEQ multiplex PCR; TCRdb lists only in-frame clones, some missing. Found here are over a million clones, more than 95% of them singletons; the top ten hold more than 0.9%. This clonotype was obtained from a man aged 25 to 45 in good health. Sample: naive CD4+ T cells sorted from blood. Documented subset: CD45RA+ positively selected. The chain links TRBV9 to TRBJ2-1; TRBD2 matches at 7 bases. Here the CDR3 reads CASNVGGSWNEQFF. As DNA, the CDR3 is TGTGCCAGCAACGTGGGCGGGAGCTGGAATGAGCAGTTCTTC.